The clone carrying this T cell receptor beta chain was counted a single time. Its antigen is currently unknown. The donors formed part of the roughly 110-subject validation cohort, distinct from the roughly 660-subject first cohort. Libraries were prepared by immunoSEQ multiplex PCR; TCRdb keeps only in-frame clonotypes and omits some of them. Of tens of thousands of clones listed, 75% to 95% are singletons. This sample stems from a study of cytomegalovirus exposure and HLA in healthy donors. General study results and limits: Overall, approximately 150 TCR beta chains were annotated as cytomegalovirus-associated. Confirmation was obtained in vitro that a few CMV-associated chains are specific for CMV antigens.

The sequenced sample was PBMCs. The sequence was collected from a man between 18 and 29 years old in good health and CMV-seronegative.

In nucleotides, the CDR3 is TGTGCCAGCAGTGAAAGTGAGACAGGGGGTCTCCCCATATATTTT. It codes for CASSESETGGLPIYF. The chain recombines TRBV6-1 with TRBJ1-3; 9 nucleotides line up with TRBD1. J gave up 11 bases and V 2 bases, and 10 bases lay outside the gene matches. Germline V gene sequence: CDR1 MNHNS, CDR2 SASEGT. CDR3 size: 15 residues.